The clone carrying this T cell receptor (beta chain) was observed once. CDR3 length: 16 residues. The ends lost 2 bases at V and 1 base at J; junction bases unmatched: 4. Germline CDR1 is MRHNA and CDR2 is SNTAGT. This entry comes from a study of control samples from healthy donors and cancer patients. The data were produced by immunoSEQ multiplex PCR, yet TCRdb's version contains in-frame clones alone and is incomplete. The data show roughly 120,000 clones, about nine tenths seen once. The chain combines TRBV6-4 with TRBJ2-3, with 9 nucleotides matching TRBD2. This TCR was recovered from a human donor in good health. The donor label of this sample is uncertain. Sample: blood. CDR3 sequence reads: CASSDVASGGTDTQYF. The DNA of the CDR3 is TGTGCCAGCAGTGACGTTGCTAGCGGGGGCACAGATACGCAGTATTTT.